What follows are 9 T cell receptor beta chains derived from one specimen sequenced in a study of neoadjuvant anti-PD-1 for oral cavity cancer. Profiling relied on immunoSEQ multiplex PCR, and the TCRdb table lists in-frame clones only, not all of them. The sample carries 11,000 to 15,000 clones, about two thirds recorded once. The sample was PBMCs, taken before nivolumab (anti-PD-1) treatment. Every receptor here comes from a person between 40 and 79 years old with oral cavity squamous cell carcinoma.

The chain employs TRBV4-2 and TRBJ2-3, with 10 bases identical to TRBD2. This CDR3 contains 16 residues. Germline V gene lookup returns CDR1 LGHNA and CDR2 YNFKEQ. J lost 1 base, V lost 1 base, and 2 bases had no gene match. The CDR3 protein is CASSQVAGGGTDTQYF. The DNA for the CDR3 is TGTGCCAGCAGCCAAGTAGCGGGAGGAGGCACAGATACGCAGTATTTT.

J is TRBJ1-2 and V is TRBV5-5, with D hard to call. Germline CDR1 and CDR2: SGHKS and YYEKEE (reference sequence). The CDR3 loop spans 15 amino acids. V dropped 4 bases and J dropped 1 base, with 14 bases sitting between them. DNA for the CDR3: TGTGCCAGCAGCATGGGAGTCCGTGATAACTATGGCTACACCTTC. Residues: CASSMGVRDNYGYTF.

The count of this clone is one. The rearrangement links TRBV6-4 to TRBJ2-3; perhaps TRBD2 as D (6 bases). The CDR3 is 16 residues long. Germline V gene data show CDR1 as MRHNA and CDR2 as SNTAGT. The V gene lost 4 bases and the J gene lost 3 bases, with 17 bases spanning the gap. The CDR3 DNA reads TGTGCCAGCAGTGTAAAGGCGGACGCGGGAACAGATACGCAGTATTTT. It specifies CASSVKADAGTDTQYF.

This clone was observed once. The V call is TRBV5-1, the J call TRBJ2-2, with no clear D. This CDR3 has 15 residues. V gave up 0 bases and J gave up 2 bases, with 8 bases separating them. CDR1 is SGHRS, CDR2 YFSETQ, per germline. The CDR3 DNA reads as TGCGCCAGCAGCTTGGGTGCCACTAACACCGGGGAGCTGTTTTTT. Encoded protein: CASSLGATNTGELFF.

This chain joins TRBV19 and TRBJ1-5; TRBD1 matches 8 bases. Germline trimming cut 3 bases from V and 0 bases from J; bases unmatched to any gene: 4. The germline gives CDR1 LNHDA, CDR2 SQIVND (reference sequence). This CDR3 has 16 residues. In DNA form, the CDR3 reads TGTGCCAGTAGTATTCGGCAGGGGGCTAGCAATCAGCCCCAGCATTTT. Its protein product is CASSIRQGASNQPQHF.

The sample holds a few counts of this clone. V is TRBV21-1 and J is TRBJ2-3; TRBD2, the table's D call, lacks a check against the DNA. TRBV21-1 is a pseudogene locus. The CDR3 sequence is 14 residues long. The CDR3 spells CASSKTGGTDTQYF. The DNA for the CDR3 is TGTGCCAGCAGCAAGACGGGGGGCACAGATACGCAGTATTTT.

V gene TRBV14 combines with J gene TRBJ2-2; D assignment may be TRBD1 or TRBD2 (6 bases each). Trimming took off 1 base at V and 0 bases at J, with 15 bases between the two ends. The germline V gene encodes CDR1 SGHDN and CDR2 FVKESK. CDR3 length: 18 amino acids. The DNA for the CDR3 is TGTGCCAGCAGCCAAGCGCCTGGGGGGACACCGAACACCGGGGAGCTGTTTTTT. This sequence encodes CASSQAPGGTPNTGELFF.

Here the CDR3 DNA reads TGTGCCAGCAGCGGTCCAGCGTATCGCACAGATACGCAGTATTTT. Its protein is CASSGPAYRTDTQYF. The V and J genes are TRBV9 and TRBJ2-3; D gene ambiguous. The germline CDR1 and CDR2 sequences are SGDLS and YYNGEE. The CDR3 runs 15 residues. Trimming stripped 3 bases from V and 1 base from J, with 12 bases between.

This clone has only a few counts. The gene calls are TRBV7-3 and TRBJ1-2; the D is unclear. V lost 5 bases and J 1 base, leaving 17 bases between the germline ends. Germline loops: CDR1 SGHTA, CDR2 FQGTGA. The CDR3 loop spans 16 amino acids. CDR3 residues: CASSLAGDGSNYGYTF. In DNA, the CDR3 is TGTGCCAGCAGCCTCGCCGGTGACGGAAGTAACTATGGCTACACCTTC. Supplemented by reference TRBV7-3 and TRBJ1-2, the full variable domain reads GAGVSQTPSNKVTEKGKYVELRCDPISGHTALYWYRQSLGQGPEFLIYFQGTGAADDSGLPNDRFFAVRPEGSVSTLKIQRTERGDSAVYLCASSLAGDGSNYGYTFGSGTRLTVV.